These T cell receptor beta chains were read from a single sample in a study of shared clonotypes between healthy human individuals. Clones were sequenced by immunoSEQ multiplex PCR, and TCRdb holds only the in-frame ones, with some missing. The sample includes 2 million to 3 million clones, 90% to 95% of them seen just once. The sample consisted of naive CD4+ T cells from PBMCs. The receptor set was obtained from a man aged 18 to 29 in good health. Some clones in this sample may be carry-over from other donors' samples. CDR3s include the opening cysteine and the closing phenylalanine or tryptophan. The D gene is left open where the match is weak. Clone size is stated in some rows and not others, as once, few, many or a class when expanded.

v_call	j_call	clone_size	d_call	cdr3_aa	cdr3_nt
TRBV7-2	TRBJ2-3	NA	TRBD2	CASSLWTSGSTDTQYF	TGTGCCAGCAGCTTATGGACTAGCGGGAGCACAGATACGCAGTATTTT
TRBV11-2	TRBJ2-1	NA	TRBD2	CASSLVPSGRYNEQFF	TGTGCCAGCAGCTTAGTACCTAGCGGAAGGTACAATGAGCAGTTCTTC
TRBV28	TRBJ2-1	NA	TRBD2	CASREGGTSDEQFF	TGTGCCAGCCGGGAGGGGGGGACCTCAGATGAGCAGTTCTTC
TRBV30	TRBJ1-1	NA	NA	CAWKRGGSTEAFF	TGTGCCTGGAAACGGGGAGGTAGCACTGAAGCTTTCTTT
TRBV7-9	TRBJ1-2	NA	NA	CASSLGSAQPFF	TGTGCCAGCAGCTTAGGTTCGGCCCAGCCCTTCTTC
TRBV6-1	TRBJ1-3	NA	NA	CASSEIGSNTIYF	TGTGCCAGCAGTGAAATAGGGTCGAACACCATATATTTT
TRBV4-1	TRBJ1-5	few	NA	CASSRDLSNQPQHF	TGCGCCAGCAGCCGGGACCTTAGCAATCAGCCCCAGCATTTT
TRBV9	TRBJ1-3	NA	NA	CASSVAGRTGNTIYF	TGTGCCAGCAGCGTAGCGGGGAGGACTGGAAACACCATATATTTT
TRBV28	TRBJ2-6	NA	NA	CASSWGVEGANVLTF	TGTGCCAGCAGTTGGGGGGTGGAAGGGGCCAACGTCCTGACTTTC
TRBV7-2	TRBJ2-4	NA	NA	CASSLAHPDFAQLAKNIQYF	TGTGCCAGCAGCTTAGCCCACCCTGACTTCGCTCAACTAGCCAAAAACATTCAGTACTTC
TRBV28	TRBJ2-7	NA	NA	CASSLTGPALKYF	TGTGCCAGCAGTTTGACAGGACCGGCCCTAAAGTACTTC
TRBV10-3	TRBJ2-7	NA	NA	CAISEVYEQYF	TGTGCCATCAGTGAGGTCTACGAGCAGTACTTC
TRBV5-3	TRBJ2-7	NA	NA	CARSLASREYEQYF	TGTGCCAGAAGCTTGGCTTCGCGAGAATACGAGCAGTACTTC
TRBV5-5	TRBJ2-2	NA	NA	CASSLEARASNTGELFF	TGTGCCAGCAGCTTGGAGGCCAGGGCTTCGAACACCGGGGAGCTGTTTTTT
TRBV5-1	TRBJ2-5	NA	TRBD2	CASSWGGAEETQYF	TGCGCCAGCAGCTGGGGAGGGGCTGAAGAGACCCAGTACTTC
TRBV19	TRBJ2-1	NA	NA	CASSTLFSEQFF	TGTGCCAGTAGTACCCTTTTCAGTGAGCAGTTCTTC
TRBV25-1	TRBJ2-1	NA	NA	CASSDSPVGTAYNEQFF	TGTGCCAGCAGTGATTCTCCGGTAGGGACCGCATACAATGAGCAGTTCTTC
TRBV6-6	TRBJ2-7	NA	TRBD1	CASSYPGQGNEQYF	TGTGCCAGCAGTTACCCGGGACAGGGAAACGAGCAGTACTTC
TRBV9	TRBJ2-7	once	NA	CASSVTGGPTYEQYF	TGTGCCAGCAGCGTTACCGGCGGGCCCACCTACGAGCAGTACTTC
TRBV18	TRBJ2-7	NA	NA	CASSPGRITYEQYF	TGTGCCAGCTCACCGGGACGGATCACCTACGAGCAGTACTTC
TRBV25-1	TRBJ1-2	NA	NA	CARTPSTDGPNYGYTF	TGTGCCAGGACTCCCAGTACGGACGGACCTAACTATGGCTACACCTTC
TRBV6-5	TRBJ1-5	few	NA	CASSYSRGFNQPQHF	TGTGCCAGCAGTTACTCTCGGGGATTCAATCAGCCCCAGCATTTT
TRBV9	TRBJ2-2	NA	NA	CASSVFFLDGNTGELFF	TGTGCCAGCAGCGTATTTTTTCTGGATGGGAACACCGGGGAGCTGTTTTTT
TRBV7-9	TRBJ1-2	NA	NA	CASSLGSGGAQDGYTF	TGTGCCAGCAGCTTAGGGAGCGGGGGGGCTCAAGATGGCTACACCTTC
TRBV4-1	TRBJ2-3	NA	NA	CASSQGLESSRRTDTQYF	TGCGCCAGCAGCCAAGGACTGGAATCGTCTCGCCGCACAGATACGCAGTATTTT
TRBV5-6	TRBJ2-3	NA	NA	CASSLGPPRSTDTQYF	TGTGCCAGCAGCTTGGGTCCCCCCAGGTCAACAGATACGCAGTATTTT
TRBV18	TRBJ1-1	NA	NA	CASSPYTGLQGGTEAFF	TGTGCCAGCTCACCCTACACCGGATTACAGGGAGGCACTGAAGCTTTCTTT
TRBV5-1	TRBJ2-5	once	NA	CASSLGTDHQGETQYF	TGCGCCAGCAGCTTGGGTACCGATCACCAGGGGGAGACCCAGTACTTC
TRBV9	TRBJ2-4	NA	NA	CASSVVGVIGDIQYF	TGTGCCAGCAGCGTAGTGGGGGTGATTGGAGACATTCAGTACTTC
TRBV12-5	TRBJ1-3	NA	NA	CASGLGGAYGNTIYF	TGTGCTAGTGGTTTAGGAGGGGCGTATGGAAACACCATATATTTT
TRBV5-1	TRBJ2-7	NA	NA	CASSSHSESTYEQYF	TGCGCCAGCAGCTCGCATAGCGAGTCGACCTACGAGCAGTACTTC
TRBV25-1	TRBJ2-2	NA	TRBD2	CASRTGLAGNTGELFF	TGTGCCAGCAGAACGGGACTAGCGGGAAACACCGGGGAGCTGTTTTTT
TRBV30	TRBJ2-5	NA	NA	CAWSRWGRDQETQYF	TGTGCCTGGAGTCGGTGGGGACGGGACCAAGAGACCCAGTACTTC
TRBV6-5	TRBJ1-3	NA	NA	CASQRQGGSGNTIYF	TGTGCCAGCCAGCGTCAGGGCGGCTCTGGAAACACCATATATTTT
TRBV11-2	TRBJ2-7	NA	TRBD2	CASSSAGRSSYEQYF	TGTGCCAGCAGCTCGGCCGGGAGGAGCTCCTACGAGCAGTACTTC
TRBV6-6	TRBJ1-2	NA	NA	CASTGLDGYTF	TGTGCCTCCACGGGTCTGGACGGCTACACCTTC
TRBV7-3	TRBJ2-1	NA	TRBD2	CASSRSGGVYNEQFF	TGTGCCAGCAGCCGTAGCGGGGGAGTCTACAATGAGCAGTTCTTC
TRBV7-3	TRBJ1-2	NA	TRBD1	CASSSTGTDNYGYTF	TGTGCCAGCAGCTCCACCGGGACAGACAACTATGGCTACACCTTC
TRBV6-5	TRBJ2-1	NA	TRBD2	CASSSGGTSGLNEQFF	TGTGCCAGCAGTTCAGGCGGAACTAGCGGCCTCAATGAGCAGTTCTTC
TRBV7-3	TRBJ2-5	NA	NA	CASSDSGETQYF	TGTGCCAGCAGCGACAGCGGGGAGACCCAGTACTTC
TRBV5-1	TRBJ1-1	NA	NA	CASSTGTVNTEAFF	TGCGCCAGCAGTACCGGGACGGTGAACACTGAAGCTTTCTTT
TRBV6-1	TRBJ2-7	NA	TRBD1	CASSGQTGDWEQYF	TGTGCCAGCAGTGGACAGACAGGGGACTGGGAGCAGTACTTC
TRBV10-3	TRBJ2-1	NA	NA	CAISSAGPGRPFF	TGTGCCATCAGTTCAGCGGGTCCTGGCCGTCCGTTCTTC
TRBV11-2	TRBJ2-2	NA	NA	CASSQPHNGELFF	TGTGCCAGCAGCCAACCCCATAACGGGGAGCTGTTTTTT
TRBV9	TRBJ1-2	NA	TRBD1	CASTPGTGDRDYGYTF	TGTGCCAGCACGCCCGGGACAGGGGATCGGGACTATGGCTACACCTTC
TRBV5-1	TRBJ2-7	NA	NA	CASSFTAPYEQYF	TGCGCCAGCAGCTTTACGGCCCCCTACGAGCAGTACTTC
TRBV7-2	TRBJ2-3	NA	NA	CASSLYAAAVGTDTQYF	TGTGCCAGCAGCTTGTACGCTGCGGCAGTCGGCACAGATACGCAGTATTTT
TRBV18	TRBJ2-2	NA	NA	CATHDNTGELFF	TGTGCCACCCACGATAACACCGGGGAGCTGTTTTTT
TRBV7-2	TRBJ2-5	NA	TRBD2	CASSLALLGSSGKETQYF	TGTGCCAGCAGCTTAGCGCTATTGGGGAGTAGCGGGAAAGAGACCCAGTACTTC
TRBV19	TRBJ1-5	few	NA	CASSGQRVGNQPQHF	TGTGCCAGTAGCGGGCAGAGGGTCGGCAATCAGCCCCAGCATTTT
TRBV7-9	TRBJ1-1	NA	TRBD1	CASSSSPTGVLTEAFF	TGTGCCAGCAGCTCCAGCCCGACAGGGGTACTCACTGAAGCTTTCTTT
TRBV19	TRBJ1-5	NA	NA	CASTPTDTSKPQHF	TGTGCCAGTACACCGACAGATACATCTAAACCCCAGCATTTT
TRBV5-1	TRBJ1-4	NA	NA	CASSLQGTGPGNEKLFF	TGCGCCAGCAGCTTACAAGGGACGGGGCCGGGAAATGAAAAACTGTTTTTT
TRBV9	TRBJ2-6	NA	NA	CASSVFSAGANVLTF	TGTGCCAGCAGCGTATTTAGCGCTGGGGCCAACGTCCTGACTTTC
TRBV4-2	TRBJ2-2	NA	TRBD2	CASSQDFGTSGRALIGELFF	TGTGCCAGCAGCCAAGATTTTGGGACTAGCGGGAGGGCCCTCATCGGGGAGCTGTTTTTT
TRBV29-1	TRBJ2-1	NA	NA	CSVRDTSRRYNEQFF	TGCAGCGTTCGGGACACCAGTCGGAGGTACAATGAGCAGTTCTTC
TRBV6-1	TRBJ2-7	NA	NA	CASSERGTYEQYF	TGTGCCAGCAGTGAAAGGGGAACCTACGAGCAGTACTTC